This T cell receptor (beta chain) was observed in a study of T cell responses to AZD1222 COVID-19 vaccine. Study background: It was second doses at about 4 or about 12 weeks that were pooled.

The V gene's germline CDR1 is SGDLS and CDR2 YYNGEE. The CDR3 runs 13 residues. Trimming took 2 bases from V and 4 from J, leaving 6 bases between them. General study findings and limits: No day 14 peak samples; only post-peak repertoires were characterized. Vaccine-associated CD4 TCRs spanned spike, dominant at 160-218 and 743-854.

Sequencing was performed with immunoSEQ multiplex PCR; in TCRdb, only in-frame clones are kept and a portion is missing. The sample lists around 140,000 clones; around 91% were seen once. A word on this clone: Its antigen is as yet unknown.

V and J are TRBV9 and TRBJ2-2; perhaps TRBD2 as D (5 bases). The sample here was peripheral blood, taken on day 0 of AZD1222 vaccination. This sequence originates from an adult in good health. The CDR3 loop reads CASSVRGTGELFF. The CDR3, as DNA: TGTGCCAGCAGCGTCCGGGGCACCGGGGAGCTGTTTTTT.